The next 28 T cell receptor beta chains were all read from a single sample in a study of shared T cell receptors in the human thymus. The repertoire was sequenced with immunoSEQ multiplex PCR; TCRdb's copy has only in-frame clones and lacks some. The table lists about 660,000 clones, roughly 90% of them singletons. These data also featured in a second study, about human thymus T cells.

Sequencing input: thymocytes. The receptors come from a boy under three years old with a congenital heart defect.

The CDR3 region has the DNA TGTGCCAGCAGTGGCGGGACCCCCAGCTCCTACAATGAGCAGTTCTTC. Residues: CASSGGTPSSYNEQFF. The chain employs TRBV27 and TRBJ2-1; weak D call: TRBD2 (6 bases). This CDR3 spans 16 amino acids. With 5 bases removed from V and 0 bases from J, the gap between germline ends came to 14 bases. The germline CDR1 and CDR2 sequences are MNHEY and SMNVEV (reference sequence).

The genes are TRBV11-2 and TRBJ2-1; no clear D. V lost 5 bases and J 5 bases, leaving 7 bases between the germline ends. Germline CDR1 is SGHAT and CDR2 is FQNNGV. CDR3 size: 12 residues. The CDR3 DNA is TGTGCCAGCAGCCGACTTGACAATGAGCAGTTCTTC. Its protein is CASSRLDNEQFF. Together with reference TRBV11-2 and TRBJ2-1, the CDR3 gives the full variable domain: EAGVAQSPRYKIIEKRQSVAFWCNPISGHATLYWYQQILGQGPKLLIQFQNNGVVDDSQLPKDRFSAERLKGVDSTLKIQPAKLEDSAVYLCASSRLDNEQFFGPGTRLTVL.

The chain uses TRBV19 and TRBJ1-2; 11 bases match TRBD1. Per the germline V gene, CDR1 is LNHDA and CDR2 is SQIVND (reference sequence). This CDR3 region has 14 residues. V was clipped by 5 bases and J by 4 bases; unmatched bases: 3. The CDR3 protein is CASSDGQGAYGYTF. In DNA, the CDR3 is TGTGCCAGTAGTGACGGACAGGGGGCCTATGGCTACACCTTC. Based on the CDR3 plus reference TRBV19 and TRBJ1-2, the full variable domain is DGGITQSPKYLFRKEGQNVTLSCEQNLNHDAMYWYRQDPGQGLRLIYYSQIVNDFQKGDIAEGYSVSREKKESFPLTVTSAQKNPTAFYLCASSDGQGAYGYTFGSGTRLTVV.

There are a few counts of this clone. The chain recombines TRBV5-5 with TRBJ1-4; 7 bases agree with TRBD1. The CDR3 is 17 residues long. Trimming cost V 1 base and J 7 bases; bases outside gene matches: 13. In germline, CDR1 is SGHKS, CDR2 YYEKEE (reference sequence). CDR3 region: CASSLLRDAHRGEKLFF. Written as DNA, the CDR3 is TGTGCCAGCAGCTTGTTGCGGGATGCTCACAGGGGTGAAAAACTGTTTTTT.

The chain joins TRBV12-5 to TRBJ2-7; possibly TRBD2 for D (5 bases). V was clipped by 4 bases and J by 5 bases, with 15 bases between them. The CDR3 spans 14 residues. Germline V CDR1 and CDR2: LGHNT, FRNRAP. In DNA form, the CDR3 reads TGTGCTAGTGGTTGCCCGGGAATTATCCACGAGCAGTACTTC. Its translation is CASGCPGIIHEQYF. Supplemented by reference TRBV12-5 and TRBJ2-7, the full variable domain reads DARVTQTPRHKVTEMGQEVTMRCQPILGHNTVFWYRQTMMQGLELLAYFRNRAPLDDSGMPKDRFSAEMPDATLATLKIQPSEPRDSAVYFCASGCPGIIHEQYFGPGTRLTVT.

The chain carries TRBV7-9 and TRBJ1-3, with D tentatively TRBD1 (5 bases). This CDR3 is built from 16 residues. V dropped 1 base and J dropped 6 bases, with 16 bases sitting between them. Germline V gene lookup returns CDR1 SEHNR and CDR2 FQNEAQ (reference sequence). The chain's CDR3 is CASSLESGRAANTIYF. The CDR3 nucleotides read TGTGCCAGCAGCTTAGAGTCGGGCAGGGCAGCAAACACCATATATTTT.

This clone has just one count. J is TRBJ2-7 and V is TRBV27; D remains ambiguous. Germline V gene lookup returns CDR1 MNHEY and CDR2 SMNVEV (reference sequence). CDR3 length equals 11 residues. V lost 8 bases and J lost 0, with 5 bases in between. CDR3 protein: CASGHSYEQYF. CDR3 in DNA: TGTGCCAGCGGCCACTCCTACGAGCAGTACTTC.

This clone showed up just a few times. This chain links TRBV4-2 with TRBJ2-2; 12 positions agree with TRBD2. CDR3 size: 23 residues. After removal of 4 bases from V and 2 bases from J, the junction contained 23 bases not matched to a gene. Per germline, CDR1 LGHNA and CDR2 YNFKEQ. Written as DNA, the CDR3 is TGTGCCAGCAGCCCTCGGGCCCTCCTGGGGGTGTCGACTAGCGGGAGCAACACCGGGGAGCTGTTTTTT. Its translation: CASSPRALLGVSTSGSNTGELFF.

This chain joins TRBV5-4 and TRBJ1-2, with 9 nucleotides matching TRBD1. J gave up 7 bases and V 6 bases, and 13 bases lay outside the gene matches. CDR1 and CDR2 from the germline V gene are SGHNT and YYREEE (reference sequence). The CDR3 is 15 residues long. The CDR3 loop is CASTSGTGKLGGYTF. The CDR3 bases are TGTGCCAGCACCTCCGGGACAGGGAAGCTAGGTGGCTACACCTTC.

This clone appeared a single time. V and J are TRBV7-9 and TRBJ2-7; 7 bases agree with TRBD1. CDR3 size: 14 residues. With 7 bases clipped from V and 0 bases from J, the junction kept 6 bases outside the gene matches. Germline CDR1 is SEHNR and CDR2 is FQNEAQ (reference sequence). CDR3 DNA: TGTGCCAGCACCAAGGGGGCACCCTCCTACGAGCAGTACTTC. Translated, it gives CASTKGAPSYEQYF.

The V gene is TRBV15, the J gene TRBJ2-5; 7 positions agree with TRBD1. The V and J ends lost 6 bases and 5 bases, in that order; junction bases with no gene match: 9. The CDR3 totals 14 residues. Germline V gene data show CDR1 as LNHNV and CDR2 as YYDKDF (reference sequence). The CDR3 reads CATRGRTGRETQYF. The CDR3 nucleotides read TGTGCCACCAGGGGGCGGACAGGCAGGGAGACCCAGTACTTC.

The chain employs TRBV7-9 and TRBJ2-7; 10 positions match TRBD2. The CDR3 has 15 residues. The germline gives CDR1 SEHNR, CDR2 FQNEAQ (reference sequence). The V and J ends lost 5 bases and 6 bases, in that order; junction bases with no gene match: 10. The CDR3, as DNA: TGTGCCAGCAGCGCTGGGTCTAGCGGGAGTTCCGAGCAGTACTTC. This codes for CASSAGSSGSSEQYF.

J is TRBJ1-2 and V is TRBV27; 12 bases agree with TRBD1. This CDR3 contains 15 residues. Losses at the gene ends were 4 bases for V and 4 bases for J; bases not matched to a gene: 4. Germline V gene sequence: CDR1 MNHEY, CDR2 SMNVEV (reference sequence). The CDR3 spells CASSSPGQGAYGYTF. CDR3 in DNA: TGTGCCAGCAGTTCCCCGGGACAGGGGGCCTATGGCTACACCTTC.

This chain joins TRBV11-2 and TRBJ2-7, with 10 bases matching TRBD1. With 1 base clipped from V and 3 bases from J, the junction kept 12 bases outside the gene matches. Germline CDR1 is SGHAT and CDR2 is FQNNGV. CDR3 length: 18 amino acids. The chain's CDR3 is CASSLVGEGGDRGYEQYF. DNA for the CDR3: TGTGCCAGCAGCTTAGTAGGGGAGGGTGGGGACAGGGGCTACGAGCAGTACTTC.

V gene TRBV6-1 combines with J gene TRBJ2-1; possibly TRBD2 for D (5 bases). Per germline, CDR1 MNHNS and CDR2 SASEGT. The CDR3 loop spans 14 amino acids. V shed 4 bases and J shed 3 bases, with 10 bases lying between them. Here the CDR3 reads CASSAWEYYNEQFF. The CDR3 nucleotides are TGTGCCAGCAGTGCGTGGGAGTACTACAATGAGCAGTTCTTC.

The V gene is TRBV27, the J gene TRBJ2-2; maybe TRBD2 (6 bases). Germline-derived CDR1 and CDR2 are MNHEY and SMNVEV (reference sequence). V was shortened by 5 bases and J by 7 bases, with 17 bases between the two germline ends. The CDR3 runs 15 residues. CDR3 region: CASSPPWGENGELFF. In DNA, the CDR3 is TGTGCCAGCAGTCCCCCCTGGGGGGAGAACGGGGAGCTGTTTTTT.

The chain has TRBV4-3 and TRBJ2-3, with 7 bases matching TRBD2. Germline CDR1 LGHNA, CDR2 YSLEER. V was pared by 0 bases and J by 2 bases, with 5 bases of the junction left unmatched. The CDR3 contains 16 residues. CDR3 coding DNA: TGCGCCAGCAGCCAAGAGGCCAGCGGGATCACAGATACGCAGTATTTT. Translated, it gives CASSQEASGITDTQYF.

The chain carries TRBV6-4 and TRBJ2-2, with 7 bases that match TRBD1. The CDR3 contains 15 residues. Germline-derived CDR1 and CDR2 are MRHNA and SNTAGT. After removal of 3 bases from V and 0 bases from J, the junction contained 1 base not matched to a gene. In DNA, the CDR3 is TGTGCCAGCAGTGAAGGGACAGCGAACACCGGGGAGCTGTTTTTT. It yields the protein CASSEGTANTGELFF.

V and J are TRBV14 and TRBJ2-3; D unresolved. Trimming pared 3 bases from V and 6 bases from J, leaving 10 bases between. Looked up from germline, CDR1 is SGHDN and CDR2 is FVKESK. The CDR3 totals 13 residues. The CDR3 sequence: CASSQSQRDTQYF. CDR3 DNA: TGTGCCAGCAGCCAGTCCCAACGGGATACGCAGTATTTT.

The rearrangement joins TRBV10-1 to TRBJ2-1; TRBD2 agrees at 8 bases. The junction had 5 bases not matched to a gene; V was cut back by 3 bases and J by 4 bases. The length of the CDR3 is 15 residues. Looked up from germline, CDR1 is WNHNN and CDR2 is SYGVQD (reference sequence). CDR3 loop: CASSDFSGTYNEQFF. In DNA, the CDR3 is TGCGCCAGCAGTGATTTTAGCGGGACTTACAATGAGCAGTTCTTC.

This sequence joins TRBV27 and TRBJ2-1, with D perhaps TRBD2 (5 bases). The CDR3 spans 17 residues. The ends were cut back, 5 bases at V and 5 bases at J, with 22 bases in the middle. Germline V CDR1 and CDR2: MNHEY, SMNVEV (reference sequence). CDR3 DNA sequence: TGTGCCAGCAGTCGTGGTCCAGCGGAGCCTCGAAACAATGAGCAGTTCTTC. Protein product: CASSRGPAEPRNNEQFF.

DNA for the CDR3: TGTGCCGCCGGCGCGGGAGGCCGATTCAGCTCCTACGAGCAGTACTTC. Protein product: CAAGAGGRFSSYEQYF. J is TRBJ2-7 and V is TRBV2; 8 positions match TRBD2. Per the germline V gene, CDR1 is SNHLY and CDR2 is FYNNEI. V was clipped by 11 bases and J by 0 bases; unmatched bases: 15. The CDR3 is 16 residues long. Filled out from reference TRBV2 and TRBJ2-7, the complete variable domain reads EPEVTQTPSHQVTQMGQEVILRCVPISNHLYFYWYRQILGQKVEFLVSFYNNEISEKSEIFDDQFSVERPDGSNFTLKIRSTKLEDSAMYFCAAGAGGRFSSYEQYFGPGTRLTVT.

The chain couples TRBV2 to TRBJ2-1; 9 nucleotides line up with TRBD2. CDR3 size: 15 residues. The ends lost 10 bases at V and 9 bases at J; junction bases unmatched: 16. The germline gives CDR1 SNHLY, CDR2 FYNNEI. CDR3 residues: CATKKWVAGVGEQFF. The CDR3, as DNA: TGTGCCACCAAGAAGTGGGTAGCGGGAGTAGGTGAGCAGTTCTTC.

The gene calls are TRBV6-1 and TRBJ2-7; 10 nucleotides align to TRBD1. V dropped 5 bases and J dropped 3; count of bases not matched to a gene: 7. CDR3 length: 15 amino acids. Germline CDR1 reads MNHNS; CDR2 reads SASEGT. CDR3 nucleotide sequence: TGTGCCAGCAGTCGAAACCGGACAGGGGGCTACGAGCAGTACTTC. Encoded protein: CASSRNRTGGYEQYF.

CDR3 in amino acids: CASRQPGHLYNEQFF. The CDR3 DNA reads TGCGCCAGCAGGCAACCGGGACACCTCTACAATGAGCAGTTCTTC. The chain is built from TRBV5-1 and TRBJ2-1, with D possibly being TRBD1 (6 bases). The CDR3 spans 15 residues. Germline lookup yields CDR1 SGHRS and CDR2 YFSETQ. The V and J ends lost 5 bases and 3 bases respectively, with 15 bases between them.

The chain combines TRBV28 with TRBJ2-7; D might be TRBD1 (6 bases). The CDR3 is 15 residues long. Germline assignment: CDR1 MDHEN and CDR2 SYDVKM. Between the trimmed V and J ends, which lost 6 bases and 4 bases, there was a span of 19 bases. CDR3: CASSCDRLRSYEQYF. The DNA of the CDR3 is TGTGCCAGCAGCTGCGACAGGTTGAGATCGTACGAGCAGTACTTC.

CDR3 region: CATSRDLGGTEAFF. As DNA, the CDR3 is TGTGCCACCAGCAGAGATTTGGGGGGCACTGAAGCTTTCTTT. The chain employs TRBV15 and TRBJ1-1; a weak D match, TRBD1 (5 bases). V gave up 0 bases and J gave up 4 bases, with 9 bases separating them. This CDR3 is 14 amino acids long. Germline CDR1 and CDR2: LNHNV and YYDKDF (reference sequence). The variable domain in full, completed from reference TRBV15 and TRBJ1-1, reads DAMVIQNPRYQVTQFGKPVTLSCSQTLNHNVMYWYQQKSSQAPKLLFHYYDKDFNNEADTPDNFQSRRPNTSFCFLDIRSPGLGDTAMYLCATSRDLGGTEAFFGQGTRLTVV.

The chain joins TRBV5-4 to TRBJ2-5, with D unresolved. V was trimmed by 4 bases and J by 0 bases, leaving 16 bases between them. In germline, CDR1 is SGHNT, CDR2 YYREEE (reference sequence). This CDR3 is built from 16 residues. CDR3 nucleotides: TGTGCCAGCAGCCGACTCCCCTTCGGGTACCAAGAGACCCAGTACTTC. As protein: CASSRLPFGYQETQYF.